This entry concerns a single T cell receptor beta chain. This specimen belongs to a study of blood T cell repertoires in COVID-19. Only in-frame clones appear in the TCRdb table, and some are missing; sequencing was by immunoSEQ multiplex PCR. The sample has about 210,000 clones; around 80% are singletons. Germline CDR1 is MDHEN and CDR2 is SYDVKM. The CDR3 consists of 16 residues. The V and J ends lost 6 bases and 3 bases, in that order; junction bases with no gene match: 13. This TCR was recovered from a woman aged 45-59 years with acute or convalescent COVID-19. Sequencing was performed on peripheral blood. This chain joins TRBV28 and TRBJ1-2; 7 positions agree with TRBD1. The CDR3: CASSGQGGHRDYGYTF. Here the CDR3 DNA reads TGTGCCAGCAGCGGTCAAGGGGGCCACCGGGACTATGGCTACACCTTC.